This TCR beta chain appears in the sequencing data of a study of cytomegalovirus exposure and HLA in healthy donors (dated by TCRdb to 2017 to 2019). With regard to the full study: According to an earlier analysis of 587 of the donors, some 180 million T cells yielded 117 million unique TCR beta sequences and around 280 Gb of sequence data. Roughly 300 gigabases of sequencing data and approximately 91 million unique TCR sequences made up an early release that covered 500 to 650 HLA-typed donors. The genetic ancestry cluster associated with self-reported Caucasian donors included 65% to 90% of the 398 genotyped donors. The aim of the study was to test whether cataloging public T cell receptors could identify signatures of past pathogen exposure. The study profiled the T cell repertoires of more than 500 subjects by immunosequencing and related them to cytomegalovirus serostatus. In addition to the first cohort of around 670 subjects, a separate validation cohort of 120 different subjects was used. The study combined high-throughput TCR immunosequencing, statistical association of individual TCRs with disease status, and machine learning to predict cytomegalovirus infection status. In a later analysis, previously published TCR beta repertoires from 600 to 850 donors were re-analyzed and high-resolution HLA genotyping was added so that TCR occurrence patterns could be studied. Rather than drawing on any new phenotypic data, the later analysis identified candidate immune exposures from TCR beta sequences and the way those sequences occurred across donors. An earlier analysis of several hundred of the donors applied high-throughput TCR beta sequencing to assess whether each TCR beta V gene segment acted as functional or pseudogenic. Alongside the repertoire data, information on donor age, sex, ethnicity and CMV serostatus was compiled. A later genetic analysis took genome-wide SNP genotypes for about 55% of the 666 donors and used that subset as a discovery cohort. Every repertoire in the discovery cohort had been generated on one and the same sequencing platform. HLA typing covered class I and class II loci at four-digit resolution. The number of donors typed differed by locus, with roughly 620-630 for A, B, C, DRB1 and DQB1, around 560 for DQA1, 600 to 610 for DPA1, and roughly 450 for DPB1. A handful of DR-DQ haplotypes were handled as single units for association and clustering because linkage in the cohort was strong. Across under 500 genotyped donors of the cohort, an average of roughly 250,000 unique TCR beta nucleotide sequences per donor were sequenced, and 15% to 20% of those sequences were non-productive.

Study-wide findings and limitations: A group of highly shared sequence variants was considered likely to be a technical artifact of the sequencing pipeline. When HLA alleles, especially DR and DQ, strongly co-occurred, TCR associations were difficult to assign to individual alleles. In both the original and validation cohorts, the classifier was reported to diagnose cytomegalovirus status with high specificity and sensitivity. In a later genetic analysis, a missense DCLRE1C variant was associated with V-gene and J-gene trimming of TCR beta chains, and the association was replicated in an independent cohort. The authors suggested that the approach could potentially be extended to other disease states and immunological phenotypes. Three of the identified cytomegalovirus-associated TCR beta chains were confirmed in vitro to be specific for cytomegalovirus antigens. According to a later analysis, parvovirus B19, influenza, CMV and Epstein-Barr virus appeared linked to several top co-occurrence clusters. Compared with equally common non-associated chains, HLA-associated TCR beta chains in a later analysis were more clonally expanded and had lower generation probabilities. Because HLA typing was missing for some donors at each locus, association tests included only the typed subset. The presence/absence analyses assumed that sequencing depth was roughly uniform across donors, and that assumption may not be true. CMV serostatus was the only immune exposure information available for the cohort. In a later genetic analysis, fewer N-insertions in productive TCRs were reported among donors in an Asian-associated ancestry cluster than the roughly 700-donor mean. A further reported finding was that TCR beta sequences accurately predicted the HLA-A and HLA-B alleles for most subjects in the first cohort. The study listed 150 to 200 TCR beta chains as associated with cytomegalovirus. A later analysis found that most CMV-associated TCR beta chains appeared HLA-restricted, with HLA associations seemingly driven largely by CMV exposure. Broadly in line with IMGT annotations, most TCR beta V segments showed up in productive rearrangements about 87% or about 30% of the time in an earlier analysis of about 500 of the donors. In a later analysis, the rate of TCR association differed among HLA loci, with DRB1 alleles having the most associated TCRs and HLA-C alleles having the fewest. Correlated functional status among segregating V segments might reflect linkage disequilibrium, but an unknown experimental factor could not be ruled out. Only TCR beta chains were sequenced in this cohort, and the absence of alpha or paired-chain data limited detectable features. Because the 87-base-pair reads could not distinguish some IMGT-functional V segments, including TRBV6-2 and TRBV6-3, those segments were excluded. Most TCR sequences were seen in very few donors, while some public TCRs were found in many individuals. Because counts were too low, seventeen rarely observed V segments, including chromosome 9 orphons, were left out of the earlier analysis of approximately 580 of the donors. At a false discovery rate of 0.05, a later analysis linked some 17,000 TCR beta sequences to specific HLA alleles.

The cohort consisted of approximately 670 healthy bone marrow donors. At the time of sampling, every cohort member was nominally healthy, though immune exposures that went unrecorded were likely present. The donor tested CMV seronegative, placing the donor among the roughly 340 seronegative members of the cohort. Each donor provided a peripheral blood sample, and peripheral blood mononuclear cells were used for TCR beta sequencing. Genomic DNA extraction from the blood cell samples was performed with the Qiagen DNeasy Blood Extraction Kit. For this chain, trimming is 5 bases at the V end and 4 bases at the J end, and the number of junction bases without a gene match is 5. Looking up the germline V gene (reference sequence) yields CDR1 MNHNY and CDR2 SVGAGI. The cysteine opens and the phenylalanine closes a CDR3 of 14 amino acids. Only the CDR3 region is kept as DNA, spanning 42 bases read in frame from base 1.

Libraries were built with the immunoSEQ multiplex PCR assay. For the multiplex PCR, a mixture combining 60 forward primers for TCR Vbeta segments and 13 reverse primers for TCR Jbeta segments was used. The CDR3 region of rearranged TCR beta genes was amplified from genomic DNA with a multiplex PCR assay. Amplified TCR beta libraries were sequenced as 87-base-pair reads on the Illumina HiSeq System. Turning to the authors' computational methods: A later analysis counted tens of millions of unique TCR beta chains across the 640 or so repertoires, and roughly 10 million of these chains were shared by at least two donors. Raw reads were error-corrected and collapsed into unique sequences with a nearest-neighbor algorithm that merged closely related sequences to remove PCR and sequencing errors. Alignment of CDR3 sequences to IMGT reference sequences was used to assign V, D and J gene segments. For a sequence to be retained, at least a six-nucleotide match to both a V gene segment and a J gene segment was required. A rearrangement counted as productive if the CDR3 had no stop codons and remained in frame with V and J, and every other rearrangement counted as non-productive. CDR3 was defined by IMGT convention, running from the second conserved V-encoded cysteine to the conserved J-encoded phenylalanine. The earlier analysis of 500 to 750 of the donors excluded any sequence lacking an unambiguous match to a single V gene segment. In an earlier analysis of 450 to 750 of the donors, a V segment was called functional when productive rearrangements were above 56.7%, and segregating when the standard deviation between donors exceeded 5%. A statistical classification framework was built for diagnosing cytomegalovirus status from the catalog of TCR beta chain sequences. In a later analysis, V and J genes were assigned by comparing TCR nucleotide sequences against IMGT/GENE-DB human TR gene sequences. In a later analysis, CDR3 sequences and most-parsimonious VDJ recombination scenarios were assigned using the TCRdist pipeline. A later analysis defined each TCR beta chain by its CDR3 amino acid sequence plus V-gene family, and excluded reads lacking a unique V-gene family. To address suspected cross-contamination and a sequencing artifact, a later analysis removed under 600 highly shared, low-generation-probability nucleotide sequences. A later analysis calculated a clonal expansion index for each public chain from normalized within-repertoire ranks of inferred template counts. In a later analysis, generation probabilities were computed with a VDJ recombination model fitted to out-of-frame rearrangements, and the resulting probabilities were checked against IGoR. A later analysis scored TCR-TCR, TCR-HLA and TCR-CMV co-occurrence with hypergeometric tests, applying a repertoire-size bias correction to TCR pairs. In a later analysis, false discovery rates were estimated by permuting HLA or CMV assignments 20 times. In a later analysis, co-occurring TCRs were grouped using DBSCAN, with TCRdist sequence similarity added in when clustering inside HLA-allele-positive subsets. Co-occurrence clustering excluded repertoires with fewer than 30,000 or more than 120,000 public chains, plus five with anomalous nucleotide sharing. In TCRdb, the immuneACCESS table is reduced to in-frame sequences with V and J assigned. These tables do not hold every clone; where another copy was compared, an unresolved V gene accounts for under half, and the others remain unexplained. For V, J and clone size, that table is used; D and trimming come from the DNA. For this sample the table gives 170,000 or so clones, of which 79% were detected only once. The ten largest clones take up approximately 0.69% of the sample.

Worth noting for this clone: Its antigen is currently not known. Per-nucleotide qualities are absent, and no much larger clonotype sits a single base away.

The sequence came from a woman aged 40 to 50 in good health and CMV-seronegative. The chain is made from TRBV6-6 and TRBJ1-5, with 7 bases matching TRBD1. The specimen sequenced was PBMCs. CDR3 protein: CASSRGQLNQPQHF. The DNA is as follows: TGTGCCAGCAGTAGGGGACAGTTAAATCAGCCCCAGCATTTT.